The subject of this entry is one T cell receptor (beta chain). Its antigen is undetermined. This sample was included in a study of T-cell memory formation after mild COVID-19. Study-wide context: Clusters of TCRs were largely donor specific.

UMIs and sample barcodes were carried by the TCR alpha and TCR beta cDNA libraries that 5'RACE produced using constant-segment primers. TCRdb re-called the 5' RACE reads with MiXCR, one entry per CDR3 protein. The data contain around 100,000 distinct CDR3 sequences, roughly 11% of them singletons. The V gene end was trimmed by 3 bases and the J gene end by 1 base; junction bases not matched to a gene: 16. The CDR3 runs 20 residues. The germline V gene encodes CDR1 SEHNR and CDR2 FQNEAQ (reference sequence). The study's findings and limits: The SARS-CoV-2 specificity of second-wave clones reaching peak at day 37 remained unverified.

The sequencing input was PBMCs or a T cell subset sorted from them (not recorded which). This sequence originates from a man aged 18 to 30 who had mild COVID-19 (a few samples of this study predate the infection). Cell type and time point are not known. This chain connects TRBV7-9 to TRBJ2-1, with 9 bases fitting TRBD2. Here the CDR3 reads CASSFIRGSRRGGSYNEQFF. The DNA for the CDR3 is TGTGCCAGCAGCTTCATCCGCGGGAGCAGGCGGGGGGGGTCCTACAATGAGCAGTTCTTC.